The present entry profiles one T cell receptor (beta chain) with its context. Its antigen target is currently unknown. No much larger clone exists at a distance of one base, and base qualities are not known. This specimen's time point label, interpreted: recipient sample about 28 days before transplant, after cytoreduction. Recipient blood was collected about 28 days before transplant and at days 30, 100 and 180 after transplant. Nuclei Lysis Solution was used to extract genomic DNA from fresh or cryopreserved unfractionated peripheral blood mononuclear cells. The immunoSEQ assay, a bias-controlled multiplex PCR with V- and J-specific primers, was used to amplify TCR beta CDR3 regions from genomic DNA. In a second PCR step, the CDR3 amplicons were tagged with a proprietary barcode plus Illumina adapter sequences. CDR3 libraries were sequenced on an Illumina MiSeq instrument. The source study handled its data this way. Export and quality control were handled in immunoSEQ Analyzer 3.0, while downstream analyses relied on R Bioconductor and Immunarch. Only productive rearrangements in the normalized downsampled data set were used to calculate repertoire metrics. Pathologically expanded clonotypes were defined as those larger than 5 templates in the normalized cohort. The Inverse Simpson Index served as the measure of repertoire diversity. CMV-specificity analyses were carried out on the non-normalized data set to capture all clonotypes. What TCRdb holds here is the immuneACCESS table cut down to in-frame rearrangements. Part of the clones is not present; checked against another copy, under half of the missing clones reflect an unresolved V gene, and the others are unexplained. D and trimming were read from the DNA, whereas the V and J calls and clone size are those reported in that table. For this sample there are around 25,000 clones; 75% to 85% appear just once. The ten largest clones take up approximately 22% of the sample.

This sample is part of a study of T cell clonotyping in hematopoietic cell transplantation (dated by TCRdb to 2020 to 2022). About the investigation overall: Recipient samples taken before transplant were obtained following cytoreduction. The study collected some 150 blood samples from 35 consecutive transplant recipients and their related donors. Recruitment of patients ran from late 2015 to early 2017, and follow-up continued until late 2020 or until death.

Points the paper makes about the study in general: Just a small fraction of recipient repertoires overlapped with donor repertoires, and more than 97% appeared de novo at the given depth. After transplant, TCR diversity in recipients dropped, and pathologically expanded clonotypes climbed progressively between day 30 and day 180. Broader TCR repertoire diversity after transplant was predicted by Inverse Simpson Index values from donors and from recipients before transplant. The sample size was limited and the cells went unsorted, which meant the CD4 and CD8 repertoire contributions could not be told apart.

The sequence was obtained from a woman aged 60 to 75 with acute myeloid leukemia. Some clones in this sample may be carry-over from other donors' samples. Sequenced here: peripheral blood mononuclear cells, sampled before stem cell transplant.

The DNA is as follows: TGTGCCAGCAGTGGGCTGGGAGACCACGGGGAAAAACTGTTTTTT. The resulting protein is CASSGLGDHGEKLFF. The chain is made from TRBV27 and TRBJ1-4, with the D segment identity uncertain. The CDR3, from cysteine to phenylalanine, totals 15 residues. The retained sequence is limited to the CDR3, 45 bases, with the frame set at the first base. According to the germline V gene (reference sequence), CDR1 reads MNHEY and CDR2 reads SMNVEV. The junction carries 18 bases between V and J, which are trimmed by 5 bases and 8 bases respectively.